This TCR beta chain was recovered during a study of blood T cell repertoires in COVID-19. Turning to the study itself: T cells, B-cell-depleted T cells, or PBMCs supplied cDNA or gDNA.

Original analysis: It was from reference gene primer amplification that nucleated cell counts were estimated. Profiled with immunoSEQ multiplex PCR; TCRdb holds only in-frame clones, not every one. The V and J calls and the clone size are those of that table, but D and trimming were determined from the DNA. The table has 150,000 or so clones, roughly 83% seen once. Followed over time, Seattle patients had been enrolled while infection was active. Germline CDR1 LGHDT, CDR2 YNNKEL (reference sequence). CDR3 size: 13 residues. The germline V and J ends were trimmed by 1 base and 6 bases, with 9 bases remaining between them.

The V and J genes are TRBV3-1 (or the pseudogene TRBV3-2) and TRBJ1-2, with D hard to call. The source of this sequence is a woman aged 60-75 years with COVID-19, enrolled during active disease. The specimen sequenced was peripheral blood. The CDR3 reads CASSQGPDNGYTF. The CDR3 DNA follows: TGTGCCAGCAGCCAAGGACCCGACAATGGCTACACCTTC.